One and the same sample provided the 27 T cell receptor beta chains below, sequenced in a study of shared clonotypes between healthy human individuals. This table comes from immunoSEQ multiplex PCR, and its TCRdb copy is limited to in-frame clones, with some not included. The table lists about 680,000 clones, about 91% of them singletons. Terminally differentiated effector memory CD45RA+ cells were excluded from the naive CD8 cells, which were CD45RO-negative and positively selected for CCR7. The sample comprised naive CD8+ T cells sorted from blood. These receptor sequences come from a young man in good health.

The V and J genes are TRBV5-1 and TRBJ2-7; unclear D gene. This CDR3 is built from 16 residues. CDR1 and CDR2 (germline): SGHRS, YFSETQ. Between the trimmed V and J ends, which lost 0 bases and 5 bases, there was a span of 18 bases. CDR3: CASSLVPMERPNEQYF. CDR3 coding DNA: TGCGCCAGCAGCTTGGTTCCAATGGAACGGCCGAACGAGCAGTACTTC.

In this sample, this clone turned up once. CDR3 loop: CASSLLASGTGELFF. CDR3 nucleotide sequence: TGTGCCAGCAGCTTGCTAGCTAGCGGGACCGGGGAGCTGTTTTTT. This chain connects TRBV7-3 to TRBJ2-2, with 8 nucleotides matching TRBD2. This CDR3 region has 15 residues. Germline V gives CDR1 SGHTA, CDR2 FQGTGA. J was trimmed by 5 bases and V by 3 bases; bases with no gene match: 5.

J is TRBJ2-1 and V is TRBV7-9, with D maybe TRBD1 (6 bases). V lost 8 bases to trimming and J lost 4 bases, with 9 bases between them. This CDR3 is 12 amino acids long. The germline V gene encodes CDR1 SEHNR and CDR2 FQNEAQ (reference sequence). CDR3 loop: CASGGMYNEQFF. The CDR3 bases are TGTGCCAGCGGGGGCATGTACAATGAGCAGTTCTTC.

The rearrangement joins TRBV6-5 to TRBJ2-7, with D unresolved. The CDR3 has 14 residues. V lost 0 bases to trimming and J lost 3 bases, with 9 bases between them. Germline loops: CDR1 MNHEY, CDR2 SVGAGI. The CDR3 loop reads CASSYSTRIYEQYF. Here the CDR3 DNA reads TGTGCCAGCAGTTACTCGACCAGAATCTACGAGCAGTACTTC.

This chain connects TRBV11-2 to TRBJ2-2; 12 bases are a match to TRBD2. Unmatched junction bases numbered 0, after V lost 0 bases and J lost 4 bases. The CDR3 consists of 16 residues. Germline V gene data show CDR1 as SGHAT and CDR2 as FQNNGV. CDR3 sequence (DNA): TGTGCCAGCAGCTTAGAACTAGCGGGAGGCACCGGGGAGCTGTTTTTT. It specifies CASSLELAGGTGELFF.

With regard to this clone: Other nucleotide sequences in the sample specify the same CDR3. The chain is built from TRBV5-6 and TRBJ2-7; no clear D. Trimming took off 0 bases at V and 3 bases at J, with 4 bases between the two ends. The CDR3 is 12 amino acids. Germline-derived CDR1 and CDR2 are SGHDT and YYEEEE. In DNA form, the CDR3 reads TGTGCCAGCAGCTTGGTAGGCTACGAGCAGTACTTC. The encoded protein is CASSLVGYEQYF. Based on the CDR3 plus reference TRBV5-6 and TRBJ2-7, the full variable domain is DAGVTQSPTHLIKTRGQQVTLRCSPKSGHDTVSWYQQALGQGPQFIFQYYEEEERQRGNFPDRFSGHQFPNYSSELNVNALLLGDSALYLCASSLVGYEQYFGPGTRLTVT.

The chain employs TRBV4-1 and TRBJ2-7; 10 nucleotides align to TRBD2. The germline V gene encodes CDR1 MGHRA and CDR2 YSYEKL. J was trimmed by 1 base and V by 0 bases; bases with no gene match: 3. The CDR3 contains 16 residues. The CDR3 loop is CASSQDTAGGSYEQYF. In DNA form, the CDR3 reads TGCGCCAGCAGCCAAGATACAGCGGGAGGGTCCTACGAGCAGTACTTC.

The rearrangement joins TRBV6-1 to TRBJ1-1; D remains unclear. Germline CDR1 is MNHNS and CDR2 is SASEGT. Between the trimmed V and J ends, which lost 4 bases and 4 bases, there was a span of 16 bases. The CDR3 length is 15 residues. The CDR3 spells CASSVSQRLGTEAFF. CDR3 nucleotide sequence: TGTGCCAGCAGTGTAAGTCAGAGACTAGGCACTGAAGCTTTCTTT.

This sequence joins TRBV30 and TRBJ1-2; D may be TRBD1 (6 bases). The V end lost 3 bases, the J end lost 7 bases, and 12 bases lay between the germline ends. The CDR3 spans 12 residues. Germline CDR1 reads GTSNPN; CDR2 reads SVGIG (reference sequence). CDR3: CAWRVTGPGYTF. The CDR3 DNA reads TGTGCCTGGAGGGTAACAGGGCCTGGCTACACCTTC.

The genes are TRBV7-9 and TRBJ2-5; TRBD1 matches at 9 bases. This CDR3 is 14 amino acids long. The J segment lost 3 bases and the V segment lost 5 bases, leaving 4 bases of the junction unmatched. CDR1 SEHNR and CDR2 FQNEAQ come from the germline V gene (reference sequence). CDR3 bases: TGTGCCAGCAGCCAGGGACAGGGAAAAGAGACCCAGTACTTC. This translates into CASSQGQGKETQYF.

The V gene is TRBV25-1, the J gene TRBJ1-2, with D perhaps TRBD1 (5 bases). Trimming took 7 bases from V and 4 from J, leaving 16 bases between them. This CDR3 has 14 amino acids. Germline CDR1 reads MGHDK; CDR2 reads SYGVNS. The CDR3 loop reads CASTQGAGFYGYTF. In DNA, the CDR3 is TGTGCCAGCACCCAAGGGGCAGGGTTCTATGGCTACACCTTC.

The chain joins TRBV6-5 to TRBJ2-7; 12 bases map to TRBD1. CDR1 and CDR2 (germline): MNHEY, SVGAGI. The trim removed 2 bases at V and 3 bases at J, leaving 2 bases unmatched. CDR3 length: 15 amino acids. This CDR3 reads CASSYGTGGHYEQYF. For the CDR3, the DNA is TGTGCCAGCAGTTACGGGACAGGGGGCCACTACGAGCAGTACTTC.

This clone occurred once. This rearrangement joins TRBV2 to TRBJ1-6; 7 positions agree with TRBD1. V trimming: 6 bases; J trimming: 5 bases; junction bases outside the gene matches: 7. Germline loops: CDR1 SNHLY, CDR2 FYNNEI. The CDR3 has 15 amino acids. The CDR3 region has the DNA TGTGCCAGCAGGTCTGGGACAGAGAATAATTCACCCCTCCACTTT. This gives the protein CASRSGTENNSPLHF.

V usage is TRBV29-1 and J usage is TRBJ1-1, with TRBD1 identical over 8 bases. CDR3 length equals 13 residues. Germline values: CDR1 SQVTM, CDR2 ANQGSEA. The V gene end was trimmed by 5 bases and the J gene end by 4 bases; junction bases not matched to a gene: 6. The CDR3 sequence is CSVRQGLSTEAFF. The CDR3 region has the DNA TGCAGCGTTCGACAGGGGTTAAGCACTGAAGCTTTCTTT.

The rearrangement joins TRBV13 to TRBJ2-7, with TRBD2 matching over 10 bases. This CDR3 region has 15 residues. Germline V gives CDR1 PRHDT, CDR2 FYEKMQ (reference sequence). The junction had 7 bases not matched to a gene; V was cut back by 7 bases and J by 1 base. In DNA form, the CDR3 reads TGTGCCAGCACCGCCGGGACTAGCGTTTCCTACGAGCAGTACTTC. Translated: CASTAGTSVSYEQYF.

The chain combines TRBV5-6 with TRBJ2-7, with D possibly matching TRBD1 (5 bases). Trimming pared 7 bases from V and 0 bases from J, leaving 14 bases between. The CDR3 has 14 residues. The V gene's germline CDR1 is SGHDT and CDR2 YYEEEE. The CDR3 DNA is TGTGCCAGCGGCGAGGACACGAGCTCCTACGAGCAGTACTTC. Translating it yields CASGEDTSSYEQYF. Supplemented by reference TRBV5-6 and TRBJ2-7, the full variable domain reads DAGVTQSPTHLIKTRGQQVTLRCSPKSGHDTVSWYQQALGQGPQFIFQYYEEEERQRGNFPDRFSGHQFPNYSSELNVNALLLGDSALYLCASGEDTSSYEQYFGPGTRLTVT.

The chain combines TRBV15 with TRBJ2-4; a possible D gene is TRBD2 (5 bases). This CDR3 has 16 residues. Germline V gene lookup returns CDR1 LNHNV and CDR2 YYDKDF (reference sequence). V lost 5 bases to trimming and J lost 0 bases, with 14 bases between them. The chain's CDR3 is CATSDKTILAKNIQYF. CDR3 in DNA: TGTGCCACCAGCGACAAGACTATCCTAGCCAAAAACATTCAGTACTTC.

The V call is TRBV13, the J call TRBJ2-7; TRBD2 might be the D (6 bases). Germline CDR1 and CDR2: PRHDT and FYEKMQ (reference sequence). The CDR3 runs 13 residues. Trimming left V 5 bases short and J 1 base short, with 9 bases between. The DNA of the CDR3 is TGTGCCAGCAGCGTGGGACTGTCCTACGAGCAGTACTTC. Translated: CASSVGLSYEQYF.

The chain recombines TRBV13 with TRBJ2-7; D may be TRBD1 (6 bases). Per the germline V gene, CDR1 is PRHDT and CDR2 is FYEKMQ (reference sequence). The CDR3 has 15 residues. V was pared by 5 bases and J by 10 bases, with 24 bases between. As DNA, the CDR3 is TGTGCCAGCAGCACGAGGACAGCCGCGAACTTTCTCCAGTACTTC. Translating gives CASSTRTAANFLQYF.

The V call is TRBV6-5, the J call TRBJ2-5; D might be TRBD2 (6 bases). The CDR3 runs 11 residues. V lost 4 bases and J 7 bases, leaving 7 bases between the germline ends. From germline, CDR1 is MNHEY and CDR2 SVGAGI. The CDR3 sequence is CASSSGGTQYF. Written as DNA, the CDR3 is TGTGCCAGCAGTTCCGGGGGGACCCAGTACTTC.

In DNA form, the CDR3 reads TGTGCCAGCAGCTTAGATCGTGGGCTAGCGAACAATGAGCAGTTCTTC. Translation gives CASSLDRGLANNEQFF. The chain uses TRBV13 and TRBJ2-1; D is perhaps TRBD2 (6 bases). From germline, CDR1 is PRHDT and CDR2 FYEKMQ (reference sequence). Trimming stripped 1 base from V and 5 bases from J, with 15 bases between. This CDR3 has 16 residues.

V gene TRBV7-2 combines with J gene TRBJ2-5; 8 bases agree with TRBD2. J gave up 6 bases and V 0 bases, and 9 bases lay outside the gene matches. The CDR3 has 16 amino acids. Germline values: CDR1 SGHTA, CDR2 FQGNSA. CDR3 sequence (DNA): TGTGCCAGCAGCTTAGCCACTAGCGGTGGTAGGAAGACCCAGTACTTC. Encoded protein: CASSLATSGGRKTQYF.

J is TRBJ2-7 and V is TRBV6-1; D might be TRBD2 (6 bases). Germline V gene sequence: CDR1 MNHNS, CDR2 SASEGT. The CDR3 is 15 amino acids. V was pared by 3 bases and J by 2 bases, with 14 bases between. Written as DNA, the CDR3 is TGTGCCAGCAGTGAGGAGGGATTCCCCCCCTACGAGCAGTACTTC. Encoded protein: CASSEEGFPPYEQYF.

The chain employs TRBV5-4 and TRBJ2-5; 7 positions agree with TRBD2. The CDR3 runs 13 residues. Germline CDR1 SGHNT, CDR2 YYREEE (reference sequence). J gave up 5 bases and V 6 bases, and 7 bases lay outside the gene matches. Here the CDR3 DNA reads TGTGCCAGCACCATCATCGGGGGGGAGACCCAGTACTTC. It encodes CASTIIGGETQYF.

The V gene is TRBV5-5, the J gene TRBJ2-7; D not certain. V dropped 7 bases and J dropped 6 bases, with 14 bases sitting between them. The CDR3 covers 12 residues. Germline V lookup: CDR1 SGHKS, CDR2 YYEKEE (reference sequence). Here the CDR3 reads CASAYAPSEQYF. The CDR3 DNA sequence: TGTGCCAGCGCGTACGCCCCGTCCGAGCAGTACTTC.

This sequence joins TRBV10-1 and TRBJ2-3; 11 bases fit TRBD2. The CDR3 runs to 18 residues. Trimming cost V 2 bases and J 0 bases; bases outside gene matches: 7. Germline V gene data show CDR1 as WNHNN and CDR2 as SYGVQD (reference sequence). CDR3 sequence (DNA): TGCGCCAGCAGTGAGGTACAGGGGACTAGCGGTAGCACAGATACGCAGTATTTT. Protein: CASSEVQGTSGSTDTQYF.

The CDR3 DNA is TGTGCCAGCACCATGACAGGGTCATATCAAGGGAATGAGCAGTTCTTC. It translates to CASTMTGSYQGNEQFF. The genes are TRBV27 and TRBJ2-1; 7 bases align to TRBD1. Germline V lookup: CDR1 MNHEY, CDR2 SMNVEV (reference sequence). V lost 7 bases to trimming and J lost 7 bases; unmatched junction nucleotides: 16. CDR3 length: 16 amino acids.